These 18 T cell receptor beta chains originate from one sample sequenced in a study of beta chain features in type 1 diabetes. Study-level points and caveats: Moderately but significantly shorter TCRB CDR3s were found in Type 1 diabetes patients in all four CD4+ subsets.

The antigens of these receptors remain unknown. The study reverse transcribed the entire isolated RNA, so it sequenced expressed TCRB transcripts. Using immunoSEQ multiplex PCR, the repertoire was profiled, and TCRdb retains in-frame clones only, with some absent. The sample contains roughly 220,000 clones, 16% of which appear only once. Specimen: naive CD4+ T cells from blood. All receptors derive from a man aged 25-45 years with type 1 diabetes.

This chain connects TRBV28 to TRBJ2-3; no firm D call. This CDR3 has 11 residues. Germline CDR1 reads MDHEN; CDR2 reads SYDVKM. V was clipped by 5 bases and J by 6 bases, with 6 bases between them. The CDR3 here is CASSPRDTQYF. The CDR3 DNA follows: TGTGCCAGCAGTCCTAGGGATACGCAGTATTTT. The full variable domain, with the rest looked up from reference TRBV28 and TRBJ2-3, is DVKVTQSSRYLVKRTGEKVFLECVQDMDHENMFWYRQDPGLGLRLIYFSYDVKMKEKGDIPEGYSVSREKKERFSLILESASTNQTSMYLCASSPRDTQYFGPGTRLTVL.

This clone showed up just a few times. V and J are TRBV9 and TRBJ2-1; D may be TRBD1 (7 bases). In germline, CDR1 is SGDLS, CDR2 YYNGEE. Trimming took off 0 bases at V and 5 bases at J, with 12 bases between the two ends. The CDR3 is made up of 15 amino acids. The CDR3 DNA reads TGTGCCAGCAGCGTAGTCTCCAGGGGGGACAATGAGCAGTTCTTC. It translates to CASSVVSRGDNEQFF.

V gene TRBV5-8 combines with J gene TRBJ2-6; no firm D call. CDR3 length: 15 amino acids. CDR1 SGHTS and CDR2 YDEGEE come from the germline V gene. V was cut by 0 bases and J by 0 bases, with 4 bases left in between. The CDR3 reads CASSLEGSGANVLTF. CDR3 sequence (DNA): TGTGCCAGCAGCTTGGAGGGCTCTGGGGCCAACGTCCTGACTTTC.

In DNA, the CDR3 is TGCAGCGTTGTAAGACAGGCGAACACTGAAGCTTTCTTT. It codes for CSVVRQANTEAFF. This sequence joins TRBV29-1 and TRBJ1-1, with a possible D match to TRBD1 (6 bases). Trimming took 4 bases from V and 1 from J, leaving 10 bases between them. Germline V gene sequence: CDR1 SQVTM, CDR2 ANQGSEA. The CDR3 has 13 residues. Looking up the rest from reference TRBV29-1 and TRBJ1-1 gives the full variable domain: SAVISQKPSRDICQRGTSLTIQCQVDSQVTMMFWYRQQPGQSLTLIATANQGSEATYESGFVIDKFPISRPNLTFSTLTVSNMSPEDSSIYLCSVVRQANTEAFFGQGTRLTVV.

The chain combines TRBV30 with TRBJ2-7; D is perhaps TRBD1 (6 bases). The length of the CDR3 is 11 residues. The V gene's germline CDR1 is GTSNPN and CDR2 SVGIG (reference sequence). V lost 5 bases and J 7 bases, leaving 12 bases between the germline ends. The CDR3 here is CAWVTQGEQYF. CDR3 nucleotides: TGTGCCTGGGTGACTCAGGGGGAGCAGTACTTC.

The chain combines TRBV25-1 with TRBJ2-7; D not resolved. V was pared by 4 bases and J by 4 bases, with 5 bases between. Germline loops: CDR1 MGHDK, CDR2 SYGVNS. The CDR3 sequence is 11 residues long. The CDR3 spells CASSGVYEQYF. DNA of the CDR3: TGTGCCAGCAGTGGTGTTTACGAGCAGTACTTC.

This clone was seen a handful of times. The rearrangement links TRBV27 to TRBJ2-7; D remains ambiguous. CDR1 and CDR2 (germline): MNHEY, SMNVEV (reference sequence). The CDR3 spans 16 residues. V was cut by 0 bases and J by 0 bases, with 12 bases left in between. The CDR3 region has the DNA TGTGCCAGCAGTTTATCGATTCTGGGCGGCTCCTACGAGCAGTACTTC. Residues: CASSLSILGGSYEQYF.

This clone was seen only a few times. V is TRBV27 and J is TRBJ2-7; 9 positions match TRBD2. This CDR3 has 15 residues. After removal of 6 bases from V and 2 bases from J, the junction contained 8 bases not matched to a gene. The germline gives CDR1 MNHEY, CDR2 SMNVEV (reference sequence). The CDR3 here is CASSLAGLSPYEQYF. The DNA of the CDR3 is TGTGCCAGCAGCCTAGCGGGACTTTCGCCCTACGAGCAGTACTTC.

This clone was seen a few times. This chain joins TRBV29-1 and TRBJ2-2; the D is unclear. Trimming pared 6 bases from V and 7 bases from J, leaving 12 bases between. Germline V gene data show CDR1 as SQVTM and CDR2 as ANQGSEA. The CDR3 contains 12 residues. CDR3 sequence: CSVGNSGGELFF. The CDR3 nucleotides read TGCAGCGTCGGAAACAGTGGCGGGGAGCTGTTTTTT.

The chain links TRBV14 to TRBJ1-5; 10 bases line up with TRBD1. The CDR3 spans 18 residues. V gave up 0 bases and J gave up 1 base; unmatched junction bases: 6. CDR1 SGHDN and CDR2 FVKESK come from the germline V gene. The CDR3 loop is CASSQDRGDRGSNQPQHF. The CDR3 DNA is TGTGCCAGCAGCCAAGATCGTGGGGACAGGGGAAGCAATCAGCCCCAGCATTTT.

A few counts support this clone. The chain joins TRBV6-6 to TRBJ2-3; 7 nucleotides line up with TRBD2. Germline CDR1 reads MNHNY; CDR2 reads SVGAGI (reference sequence). CDR3 length: 13 amino acids. V was pared by 6 bases and J by 2 bases, with 2 bases of the junction left unmatched. CDR3 protein: CASRTSTTDTQYF. The CDR3 region has the DNA TGTGCCAGCAGGACTAGCACCACAGATACGCAGTATTTT.

The genes are TRBV29-1 and TRBJ2-1, with D uncertain. CDR1 SQVTM and CDR2 ANQGSEA come from the germline V gene. V dropped 5 bases and J dropped 0 bases, with 2 bases sitting between them. This CDR3 has 11 residues. CDR3 sequence reads: CSVFSYNEQFF. The DNA of the CDR3 is TGCAGCGTTTTCTCCTACAATGAGCAGTTCTTC.

The chain employs TRBV18 and TRBJ1-2; no clear D gene. The CDR3 loop spans 15 amino acids. Per the germline V gene, CDR1 is KGHSH and CDR2 is LQKENI. Between the trimmed V and J ends, which lost 3 bases and 5 bases, there was a span of 16 bases. DNA of the CDR3: TGTGCCAGCTCACCGATCCGGACGGGAGAATATGGCTACACCTTC. It is translated as CASSPIRTGEYGYTF.

The chain combines TRBV11-2 with TRBJ2-6; no firm D call. Germline V gives CDR1 SGHAT, CDR2 FQNNGV. Trimming took off 7 bases at V and 2 bases at J, with 6 bases between the two ends. The CDR3 extends over 13 amino acids. For the CDR3, the DNA is TGTGCCAGCATGGCGGCTGGGGCCAACGTCCTGACTTTC. Its protein is CASMAAGANVLTF.

CDR3 sequence: CASSYSRGRQDEKLFF. In DNA form, the CDR3 reads TGTGCCAGCAGTTACTCGAGGGGAAGACAGGATGAAAAACTGTTTTTT. V is TRBV6-6 and J is TRBJ1-4; D may be TRBD1 (6 bases). V shed 0 bases and J shed 6 bases, with 14 bases lying between them. The CDR3 totals 16 residues. The germline V gene encodes CDR1 MNHNY and CDR2 SVGAGI (reference sequence).

This clone was found once. V is TRBV30 and J is TRBJ1-4; maybe TRBD1 (5 bases). The CDR3 covers 13 residues. CDR1 is GTSNPN and CDR2 is SVGIG in the germline V gene (reference sequence). V lost 2 bases, J lost 7 bases, and 11 bases lay in between. CDR3 protein: CAWSSGYGEKLFF. The CDR3 DNA reads TGTGCCTGGAGTTCAGGGTATGGTGAAAAACTGTTTTTT.

This clone was counted only a few times. The rearrangement uses TRBV14 and TRBJ2-1; D gene uncertain. CDR3 length: 15 amino acids. Per the germline V gene, CDR1 is SGHDN and CDR2 is FVKESK. The V gene lost 4 bases and the J gene lost 5 bases, with 15 bases spanning the gap. CDR3 DNA sequence: TGTGCCAGCAGCCGCGACTGGGCGTGGGACAATGAGCAGTTCTTC. Residues: CASSRDWAWDNEQFF.

The V gene is TRBV9, the J gene TRBJ2-3, with 7 bases identical to TRBD2. The J segment lost 0 bases and the V segment lost 0 bases, leaving 7 bases of the junction unmatched. The CDR3 covers 17 residues. Germline CDR1 and CDR2: SGDLS and YYNGEE. CDR3 amino acids: CASSVGKTSASTDTQYF. The DNA of the CDR3 is TGTGCCAGCAGCGTAGGTAAAACTAGCGCTAGCACAGATACGCAGTATTTT.